The T cell receptor (beta chain) under discussion was sequenced for a study of spatial heterogeneity in lung cancer. Study summary: Sequence detection consistently recorded a greater number of beta-chain than alpha-chain sequences. Study observations and caveats: The appearance of ubiquitous expanded tumor TCRs in blood was greater at resection than follow-up.

A note on this clonotype: Its specificity is not known.

Regarding time point: sample taken at primary tumor resection. Whole RNA came from tumor, nontumor lung or frozen PBMC and was sequenced without being sorted. A total of around 67 untreated early-stage non-small cell lung cancer patients served as donors. The CDR3 contains 15 residues. In germline, CDR1 is SNHLY, CDR2 FYNNEI. The germline V and J ends were trimmed by 6 bases and 2 bases, with 15 bases remaining between them. Single TCR cDNA molecules each had their own unique molecular identifier. In TCRdb, the 5' RACE reads were re-called with MiXCR into one record per CDR3 protein. The top ten hold roughly 16% of the sample, which has tens of thousands of distinct CDR3 sequences, 7.5% to 8.5% seen once.

The receptor's source is a female donor with early-stage non-small cell lung cancer. Sequenced here: PBMCs, sampled at surgery. The chain combines TRBV2 with TRBJ2-3, with D possibly being TRBD2 (6 bases). The chain's CDR3 is CASRGRDSLTDTQYF. The CDR3 nucleotides are TGTGCCAGCAGGGGCCGGGACTCCCTCACAGATACGCAGTATTTT. The entire variable domain, with the rest obtained from reference TRBV2 and TRBJ2-3, is as follows: EPEVTQTPSHQVTQMGQEVILRCVPISNHLYFYWYRQILGQKVEFLVSFYNNEISEKSEIFDDQFSVERPDGSNFTLKIRSTKLEDSAMYFCASRGRDSLTDTQYFGPGTRLTVL.